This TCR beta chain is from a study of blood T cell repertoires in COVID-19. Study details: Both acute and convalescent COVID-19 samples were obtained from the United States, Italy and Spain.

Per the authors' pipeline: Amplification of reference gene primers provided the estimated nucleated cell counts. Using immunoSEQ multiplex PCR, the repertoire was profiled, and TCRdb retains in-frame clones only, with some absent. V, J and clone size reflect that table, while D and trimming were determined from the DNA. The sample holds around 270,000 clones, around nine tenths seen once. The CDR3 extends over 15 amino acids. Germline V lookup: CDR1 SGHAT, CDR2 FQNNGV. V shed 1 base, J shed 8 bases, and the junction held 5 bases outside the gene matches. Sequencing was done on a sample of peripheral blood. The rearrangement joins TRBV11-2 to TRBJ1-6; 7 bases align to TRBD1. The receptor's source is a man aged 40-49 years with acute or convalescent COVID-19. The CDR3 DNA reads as TGTGCCAGCAGCTTAGGACAGGGTGGGGATTCACCCCTCCACTTT. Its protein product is CASSLGQGGDSPLHF.